A selection of T cell receptor beta chains follows, all from one sample in a study of CD8+CD57+ T cells in acquired aplastic anemia. One entry per CDR3 protein results from TCRdb running MiXCR on the reads. In the table there are fewer than 200,000 distinct CDR3 sequences, about 50% of which are singletons. Source material: sorted CD4+, CD8+, or CD8+CD57+ T cells (not recorded which) from PBMCs. These TCRs come from a human donor with aplastic anemia. The CDR3 runs from the conserved cysteine through the conserved F or W. Each record gives: clone size, J gene, V gene, CDR3 protein. Rows may omit the clone size; those that give it use once, few, many or a size class.

many TRBJ2-7 TRBV20-1 CSASKTRQSSYEQYF
many TRBJ2-3 TRBV6-4 CASSKLVTDTQYF
NA TRBJ1-1 TRBV5-8 CASILSRSEAFF
few TRBJ2-2 TRBV7-3 CASSLTSGELFF
few TRBJ2-4 TRBV4-2 CASSQVGSGLAKNIQYF
many TRBJ1-1 TRBV7-9 CAGSSLTGLYTEAFF
many TRBJ1-6 TRBV19 CAAREQGNSPLHF
NA TRBJ2-5 TRBV20-1 CSASYPGLGTQYF
NA TRBJ1-1 TRBV20-1 CSARQSTVGTEAFF
many TRBJ2-3 TRBV5-1 CASSPVLGGTDTQYF
few TRBJ2-1 TRBV28 CASSLSAGLGSSYNEQFF
NA TRBJ1-1 TRBV9 CASSVAGGVGTEAFF
NA TRBJ2-7 TRBV24-1 CATSDPGQDGREQYF
many TRBJ1-6 TRBV5-1 CASSRTGTERGNSPLHF
few TRBJ1-5 TRBV15 CATSRDTGRFEPQHF
NA TRBJ2-6 TRBV19 CASSSPGQGVPGANVLTF
many TRBJ1-1 TRBV2 CASSESRGGLKAFF
NA TRBJ1-3 TRBV19 CASSMLISSGNTIYF
many TRBJ1-5 TRBV5-6 CASSFRGSHQPQHF
NA TRBJ1-1 TRBV6-1 CASSESGVGRWSEAFF
NA TRBJ1-1 TRBV19 CASSWDTRVTEAFF
NA TRBJ1-5 TRBV6-1 CASIKGDSYQPQHF
NA TRBJ2-3 TRBV3-1 CASSHLAGTDTQYF
many TRBJ1-2 TRBV12-3/TRBV12-4 CASSRVEGLYGYTF
many TRBJ1-2 TRBV20-1 CSARGVDGYTF
once TRBJ1-5 TRBV20-1 CSARDWQGTNQPQHF
many TRBJ2-2 TRBV11-3 CASSPGQPTGELFF
NA TRBJ2-3 TRBV24-1 CATSESGEGHTDMQYF
many TRBJ2-5 TRBV20-1 CSARTTSGQETQYF
many TRBJ2-7 TRBV6-2/TRBV6-3 CASRPLAGRRYEQYF
NA TRBJ2-3 TRBV20-1 CSARDPLAGETDTQYF
once TRBJ2-1 TRBV10-1 CAIGTSGGPSYNEQFF
NA TRBJ1-3 TRBV12-3/TRBV12-4 CASGYDSRPGNTIYF
few TRBJ2-7 TRBV20-1 CSATSTPDRGLYEQYF
once TRBJ2-1 TRBV4-1 CASSRDLGHEQFF
NA TRBJ2-2 TRBV10-2 CASKRQGDLTGELFF
NA TRBJ1-1 TRBV7-9 CASSRGGPTEAFF
NA TRBJ1-3 TRBV10-1 CASSEVESGNTIYF
many TRBJ1-2 TRBV2 CASSAGPGFGYTF
few TRBJ2-5 TRBV6-4 CASSSGPQETQYF
NA TRBJ1-1 TRBV10-3 CAISEYGQGMNTEAFF
once TRBJ2-3 TRBV4-1 CASSLYSGADTQYF
many TRBJ2-3 TRBV5-1 CASSLGLAGGLDTQYF
NA TRBJ1-1 TRBV10-2 CASSEGNLWEQAFF
NA TRBJ2-5 TRBV4-2 CASSPRRGSGLQETQYF
NA TRBJ1-4 TRBV15 CATSRQGATNGKLFF
NA TRBJ2-1 TRBV6-1 CASFRASTGDNEQFF
NA TRBJ2-7 TRBV12-3/TRBV12-4 CASTKSARNSYEQYF